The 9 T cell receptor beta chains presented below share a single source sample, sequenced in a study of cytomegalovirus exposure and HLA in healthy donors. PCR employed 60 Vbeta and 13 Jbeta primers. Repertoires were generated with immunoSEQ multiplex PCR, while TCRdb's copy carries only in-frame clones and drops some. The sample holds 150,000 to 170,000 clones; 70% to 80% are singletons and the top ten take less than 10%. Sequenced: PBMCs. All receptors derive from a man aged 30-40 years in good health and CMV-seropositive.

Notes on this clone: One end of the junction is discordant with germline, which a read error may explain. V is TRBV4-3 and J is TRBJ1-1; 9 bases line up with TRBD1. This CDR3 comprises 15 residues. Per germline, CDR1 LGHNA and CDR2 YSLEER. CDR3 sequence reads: CASSPGTGPNIEAFF. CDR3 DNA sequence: TGCGCCAGCAGCCCGGGGACAGGGCCAAACATTGAAGCTTTCTTT.

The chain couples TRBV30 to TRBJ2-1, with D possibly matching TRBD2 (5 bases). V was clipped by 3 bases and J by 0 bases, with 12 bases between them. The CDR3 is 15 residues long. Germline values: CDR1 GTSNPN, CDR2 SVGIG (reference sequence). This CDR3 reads CAWSSLGSSYNEQFF. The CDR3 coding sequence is TGTGCCTGGAGCTCCCTAGGGAGCTCCTACAATGAGCAGTTCTTC.

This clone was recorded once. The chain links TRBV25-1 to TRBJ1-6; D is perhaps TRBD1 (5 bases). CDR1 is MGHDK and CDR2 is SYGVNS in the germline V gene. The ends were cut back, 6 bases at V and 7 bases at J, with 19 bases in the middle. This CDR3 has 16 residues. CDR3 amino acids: CASRPSGRWGNSPLHF. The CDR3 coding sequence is TGTGCCAGCAGACCCTCCGGGAGGTGGGGGAATTCACCCCTCCACTTT.

The CDR3 bases are TGTGCCAGTGCATCCGCCCTGGGAGACACCGGGGAGCTGTTTTTT. This gives the protein CASASALGDTGELFF. J is TRBJ2-2 and V is TRBV28, with D perhaps TRBD2 (5 bases). The germline gives CDR1 MDHEN, CDR2 SYDVKM. This CDR3 comprises 15 residues. Trimming pared 9 bases from V and 3 bases from J, leaving 17 bases between. Full variable domain (rest looked up from reference TRBV28 and TRBJ2-2): DVKVTQSSRYLVKRTGEKVFLECVQDMDHENMFWYRQDPGLGLRLIYFSYDVKMKEKGDIPEGYSVSREKKERFSLILESASTNQTSMYLCASASALGDTGELFFGEGSRLTVL.

CDR3 protein: CASSSLGADNEKLFF. The DNA for the CDR3 is TGTGCCAGCAGCTCTTTAGGGGCGGATAATGAAAAACTGTTTTTT. The chain uses TRBV7-2 and TRBJ1-4, with a tentative D call TRBD1 (5 bases). This CDR3 spans 15 amino acids. Trimming stripped 4 bases from V and 4 bases from J, with 13 bases between. CDR1 is SGHTA, CDR2 FQGNSA, per germline.

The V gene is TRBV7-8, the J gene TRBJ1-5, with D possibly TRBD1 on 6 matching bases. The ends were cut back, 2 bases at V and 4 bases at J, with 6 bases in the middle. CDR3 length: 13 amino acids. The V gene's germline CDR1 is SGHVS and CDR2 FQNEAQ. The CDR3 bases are TGTGCCAGCAGCTTAAGGGGGAATCAGCCCCAGCATTTT. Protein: CASSLRGNQPQHF.

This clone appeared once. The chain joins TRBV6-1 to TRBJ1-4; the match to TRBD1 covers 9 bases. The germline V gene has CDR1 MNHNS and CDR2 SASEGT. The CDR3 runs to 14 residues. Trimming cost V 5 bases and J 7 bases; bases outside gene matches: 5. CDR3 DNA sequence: TGTGCCAGCAGTTGGGACAGGGTATCTGAAAAACTGTTTTTT. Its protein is CASSWDRVSEKLFF.

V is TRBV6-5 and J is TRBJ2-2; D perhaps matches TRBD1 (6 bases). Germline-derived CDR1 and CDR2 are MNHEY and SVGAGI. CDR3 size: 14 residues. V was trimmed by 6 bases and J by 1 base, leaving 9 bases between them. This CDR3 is CASRETGNTGELFF. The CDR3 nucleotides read TGTGCCAGCAGAGAGACAGGGAACACCGGGGAGCTGTTTTTT.

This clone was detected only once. In DNA, the CDR3 is TGTGCCAGCACAGGACAGAGCAATCAGCCCCAGCATTTT. Translation gives CASTGQSNQPQHF. The V and J genes are TRBV2 and TRBJ1-5; maybe TRBD1 (6 bases). Germline CDR1 is SNHLY and CDR2 is FYNNEI. The CDR3 contains 13 residues. V lost 7 bases to trimming and J lost 1 base, with 8 bases between them.